This T cell receptor beta chain appears in the sequencing data of a study of blood T cell repertoires in COVID-19. TCRdb's table, derived via immunoSEQ multiplex PCR, lists solely in-frame clones and lacks some. The table shows roughly 150,000 clones, with 81% occurring only once. Sequencing was performed on PBMCs or T cells enriched from blood (not recorded which). The clonotype was recovered from a woman aged 40 to 55 with acute COVID-19.

The CDR3 region has the DNA TGTGCCAGTAGTATGGGTGGGAGGGCCGGAAATGAGCAGTTCTTC. This codes for CASSMGGRAGNEQFF. V and J are TRBV19 and TRBJ2-1; 7 bases are shared with TRBD2. The germline V gene encodes CDR1 LNHDA and CDR2 SQIVND (reference sequence). CDR3 length: 15 residues. V trimming: 3 bases; J trimming: 7 bases; junction bases outside the gene matches: 9.